These 23 T cell receptor beta chains share one sample of origin, sequenced in a study of Ad26.COV2.S vaccination and SARS-CoV-2 variants. Measured with immunoSEQ multiplex PCR; TCRdb has only the in-frame clones, and not every one. The table shows approximately 420,000 clones, with about 88% occurring only once. The treatment: roughly 18 received Ad26.COV2.S at low or high dose, single or two shots; 5 received placebo; per-sample allocation not given. The samples date from day 63 after the first vaccine or placebo injection. Sequencing used peripheral blood, obtained in a trial of Ad26.COV2.S vaccine versus placebo. All receptors come from a person aged 18-60 years who received the Ad26.COV2.S COVID-19 vaccine or a placebo.

This clone has just one count. V and J are TRBV2 and TRBJ1-6, with D perhaps TRBD1 (5 bases). Between the trimmed V and J ends, which lost 5 bases and 5 bases, there was a span of 19 bases. The CDR3 length is 17 residues. Per germline, CDR1 SNHLY and CDR2 FYNNEI. The CDR3 protein is CASSWGIQRQDNSPLHF. CDR3 coding DNA: TGTGCCAGCAGTTGGGGGATACAGCGGCAGGATAATTCACCCCTCCACTTT. Variable domain in full (rest from reference TRBV2 and TRBJ1-6): EPEVTQTPSHQVTQMGQEVILRCVPISNHLYFYWYRQILGQKVEFLVSFYNNEISEKSEIFDDQFSVERPDGSNFTLKIRSTKLEDSAMYFCASSWGIQRQDNSPLHFGNGTRLTVT.

The gene calls are TRBV15 and TRBJ2-1; D possibly corresponds to TRBD2 (5 bases). V was shortened by 0 bases and J by 8 bases, with 8 bases between the two germline ends. The CDR3 is 13 amino acids. Germline V CDR1 and CDR2: LNHNV, YYDKDF (reference sequence). The CDR3 nucleotides read TGTGCCACCAGCAGAGATCGAGGGTATGAGCAGTTCTTC. Residues: CATSRDRGYEQFF.

The genes are TRBV14 and TRBJ1-2, with 9 bases identical to TRBD1. This CDR3 is 15 amino acids long. The trim removed 4 bases at V and 4 bases at J, leaving 7 bases unmatched. Per germline, CDR1 SGHDN and CDR2 FVKESK. The CDR3 DNA follows: TGTGCCAGCAGCCCAGGGACAGGGTTAATCTATGGCTACACCTTC. It specifies CASSPGTGLIYGYTF.

V usage is TRBV19 and J usage is TRBJ2-7, with 9 positions matching TRBD1. Germline trimming cut 9 bases from V and 7 bases from J; bases unmatched to any gene: 10. Germline V gives CDR1 LNHDA, CDR2 SQIVND (reference sequence). The CDR3 runs 13 residues. The CDR3, as DNA: TGTGCCAGCACCACAGGGGGCGGATGGGAGCAGTACTTC. The encoded protein is CASTTGGGWEQYF.

V gene TRBV19 combines with J gene TRBJ1-5; D possibly corresponds to TRBD1 (5 bases). This CDR3 region has 16 residues. The germline V gene encodes CDR1 LNHDA and CDR2 SQIVND (reference sequence). V lost 4 bases to trimming and J lost 6 bases, with 19 bases between them. The CDR3 reads CASSTLVSWDGQPQHF. The CDR3 nucleotides read TGTGCCAGTAGTACCTTAGTCAGCTGGGACGGTCAGCCCCAGCATTTT.

The J gene is TRBJ1-2, the V gene TRBV5-1; 7 bases are shared with TRBD1. This CDR3 has 14 amino acids. V lost 5 bases to trimming and J lost 2 bases; unmatched junction nucleotides: 6. Germline values: CDR1 SGHRS, CDR2 YFSETQ. The CDR3 region has the DNA TGCGCCAGCAGTCCGGGACAGACCAACTATGGCTACACCTTC. This translates into CASSPGQTNYGYTF.

The chain uses TRBV5-6 and TRBJ2-1; D is possibly TRBD1 (5 bases). Germline CDR1 reads SGHDT; CDR2 reads YYEEEE. V gave up 3 bases and J gave up 13 bases, with 11 bases separating them. The CDR3 is 11 amino acids. Here the CDR3 reads CASSYGASQFF. The DNA of the CDR3 is TGTGCCAGCAGCTATGGGGCATCTCAGTTCTTC.

The rearrangement uses TRBV7-2 and TRBJ2-2; D is uncertain. CDR1 is SGHTA and CDR2 is FQGNSA in the germline V gene. This CDR3 region has 15 residues. The V and J ends lost 2 bases and 0 bases respectively, with 7 bases between them. The CDR3 reads CASSLFLANTGELFF. The DNA of the CDR3 is TGTGCCAGCAGCTTATTTCTCGCGAACACCGGGGAGCTGTTTTTT.

The chain employs TRBV2 and TRBJ2-7, with D possibly matching TRBD1 (5 bases). The germline gives CDR1 SNHLY, CDR2 FYNNEI. The CDR3 has 14 amino acids. V gave up 2 bases and J gave up 2 bases, with 10 bases separating them. CDR3 in DNA: TGTGCCAGCAGTGAATGGGGCGGAACCTACGAGCAGTACTTC. Translating gives CASSEWGGTYEQYF.

This chain joins TRBV6-1 and TRBJ2-3, with D uncertain. V shed 0 bases and J shed 4 bases, with 11 bases lying between them. CDR1 is MNHNS, CDR2 SASEGT, per germline. This CDR3 is 15 amino acids long. The DNA for the CDR3 is TGTGCCAGCAGTGAAGCATACCAGATCTCAGATACGCAGTATTTT. It yields the protein CASSEAYQISDTQYF.

The chain couples TRBV13 to TRBJ1-1, with 7 bases matching TRBD1. Germline V gene data show CDR1 as PRHDT and CDR2 as FYEKMQ (reference sequence). The V segment lost 5 bases and the J segment 6 bases; nucleotides outside the gene matches: 15. CDR3 length: 16 amino acids. Here the CDR3 reads CASSIRQGRGSAEAFF. In DNA, the CDR3 is TGTGCCAGCAGCATACGACAGGGTAGGGGTTCAGCTGAAGCTTTCTTT.

The genes are TRBV12-3 or TRBV12-4 and TRBJ1-5; no firm D call. The CDR3 contains 12 residues. V was pared by 3 bases and J by 9 bases, with 9 bases between. DNA for the CDR3: TGTGCCAGCAGTTTTGGTCACGGGCCCCAGCATTTT. Protein product: CASSFGHGPQHF.

J is TRBJ2-1 and V is TRBV5-4; 10 nucleotides line up with TRBD1. CDR3 size: 13 residues. Germline assignment: CDR1 SGHNT and CDR2 YYREEE (reference sequence). With 8 bases clipped from V and 8 bases from J, the junction kept 7 bases outside the gene matches. The CDR3 region has the DNA TGTGCCAGTCTACGGGACAGGGGTCATGAGCAGTTCTTC. Encoded protein: CASLRDRGHEQFF.

The genes are TRBV20-1 and TRBJ2-3; 8 bases map to TRBD2. Germline V gives CDR1 DFQATT, CDR2 SNEGSKA (reference sequence). There are 14 residues in the CDR3. V lost 3 bases and J lost 3; bases outside the gene matches: 5. CDR3 region: CSASAGGVTDTQYF. The DNA of the CDR3 is TGCAGTGCTAGTGCCGGGGGGGTAACAGATACGCAGTATTTT.

The rearrangement uses TRBV3-1 (or the pseudogene TRBV3-2) and TRBJ2-7; 11 nucleotides line up with TRBD2. There are 15 residues in the CDR3. After removal of 5 bases from V and 4 bases from J, the junction contained 7 bases not matched to a gene. Germline values: CDR1 LGHDT, CDR2 YNNKEL (reference sequence). The CDR3 region has the DNA TGTGCCAGCAGCACCCAACTAGCGGGGGTATACGAGCAGTACTTC. Amino acids: CASSTQLAGVYEQYF.

The chain recombines TRBV6-6 with TRBJ1-3; no firm D call. This CDR3 spans 13 amino acids. Germline V gene data show CDR1 as MNHNY and CDR2 as SVGAGI (reference sequence). The germline V and J ends were trimmed by 8 bases and 0 bases, with 8 bases remaining between them. The DNA for the CDR3 is TGTGCCAGCGGAAGGAGCTCTGGAAACACCATATATTTT. Its protein is CASGRSSGNTIYF.

V usage is TRBV6-1 and J usage is TRBJ1-1; D remains unclear. V lost 1 base and J 6 bases, leaving 15 bases between the germline ends. In germline, CDR1 is MNHNS, CDR2 SASEGT. CDR3 length: 15 residues. The CDR3 sequence is CASSEVNPIMAEAFF. DNA of the CDR3: TGTGCCAGCAGTGAAGTGAACCCCATAATGGCTGAAGCTTTCTTT.

This chain uses TRBV5-5 with TRBJ1-1; the D is unclear. This CDR3 spans 13 amino acids. Trimming left V 4 bases short and J 1 base short, with 8 bases between. The germline V gene has CDR1 SGHKS and CDR2 YYEKEE (reference sequence). CDR3 amino acids: CASSPPGNTEAFF. The CDR3 DNA follows: TGTGCCAGCAGCCCACCCGGGAACACTGAAGCTTTCTTT.

The rearrangement joins TRBV23-1 to TRBJ1-4; no firm D call. TRBV23-1 is placed among ORFs of uncertain function. The ends were cut back, 1 base at V and 12 bases at J, with 9 bases in the middle. The CDR3 loop spans 12 amino acids. The CDR3 region is CASSQFSHELFF. In DNA, the CDR3 is TGCGCCAGCAGTCAATTCAGCCACGAACTGTTTTTT.

This clone was detected once. The chain employs TRBV5-1 and TRBJ2-3; D is undetermined. This CDR3 is 15 amino acids long. The germline gives CDR1 SGHRS, CDR2 YFSETQ. Trimming took off 0 bases at V and 6 bases at J, with 14 bases between the two ends. The CDR3 region has the DNA TGCGCCAGCAGCTTGGGAGTGATCACAATGGATACGCAGTATTTT. This codes for CASSLGVITMDTQYF.

This chain links TRBV5-4 with TRBJ2-7; D not certain. Trimming took off 3 bases at V and 4 bases at J, with 17 bases between the two ends. Germline CDR1 is SGHNT and CDR2 is YYREEE (reference sequence). This CDR3 has 15 residues. The CDR3 loop is CASSSQGRIRYEQYF. The CDR3 coding sequence is TGTGCCAGCAGCTCCCAAGGCCGTATTCGGTACGAGCAGTACTTC.

CDR3 DNA sequence: TGCGCCAGCAGCCTAACCCGGGACAGATTCTACGAGCAGTACTTC. As protein: CASSLTRDRFYEQYF. The gene calls are TRBV4-1 and TRBJ2-7, with 7 bases lining up with TRBD1. The CDR3 length is 15 residues. The germline gives CDR1 MGHRA, CDR2 YSYEKL. V was clipped by 4 bases and J by 3 bases; unmatched bases: 9.

The rearrangement links TRBV7-2 to TRBJ2-5; no clear D gene. The CDR3 spans 14 residues. The germline V gene has CDR1 SGHTA and CDR2 FQGNSA. The V end was cut by 2 bases, the J end by 1 base, with 8 bases between. The CDR3 region has the DNA TGTGCCAGCAGCTTATCGGAATTCCAAGAGACCCAGTACTTC. It is translated as CASSLSEFQETQYF.